This entry lists 6 T cell receptor beta chains sequenced from one sample in a study of identical twins. TCRdb processed the 5' RACE reads anew with MiXCR; each CDR3 protein has one entry. The data show 520,000 or so distinct CDR3 sequences, roughly a fifth seen once. Another study also made use of these data, one on T cells expressing NK-cell markers.

Material for sequencing was CD4+ T cells sorted from blood. These receptors were obtained from a woman aged 18-35 years in good health.

J is TRBJ2-2 and V is TRBV24-1, with D hard to call. V dropped 6 bases and J dropped 3 bases, with 10 bases sitting between them. Per germline, CDR1 KGHDR and CDR2 SFDVKD. The CDR3 is 14 amino acids. The CDR3 region has the DNA TGTGCCACCAGTCCCCCCTTTGACACCGGGGAGCTGTTTTTT. Translation gives CATSPPFDTGELFF.

This clonotype was picked up a small number of times. The chain uses TRBV10-1 and TRBJ2-2, with D possibly TRBD2 on 6 matching bases. The length of the CDR3 is 18 residues. Germline CDR1 is WNHNN and CDR2 is SYGVQD (reference sequence). The germline V and J ends were trimmed by 3 bases and 7 bases, with 24 bases remaining between them. The CDR3 reads CASSDSTSPKGYGGELFF. DNA of the CDR3: TGCGCCAGCAGTGACTCAACTAGCCCGAAGGGATATGGCGGGGAGCTGTTTTTT.

This clonotype was seen a handful of times. One end of the junction fails to match germline, which may point to a read error. The V call is TRBV6-5, the J call TRBJ2-3; D gene unclear. Germline V gene lookup returns CDR1 MNHEY and CDR2 SVGAGI. CDR3 length equals 15 residues. In DNA form, the CDR3 reads TGTGCCAGCAGTTACACGCCTTCGATCGCTACAAGGACCGTTTTT. Protein sequence: CASSYTPSIATRTVF.

The V call is TRBV9, the J call TRBJ2-1; 11 positions match TRBD2. This CDR3 is built from 18 residues. V lost 0 bases to trimming and J lost 0 bases; unmatched junction nucleotides: 5. Germline V CDR1 and CDR2: SGDLS, YYNGEE. The CDR3 here is CASSVALAGGFSYNEQFF. The CDR3 coding sequence is TGTGCCAGCAGCGTAGCCCTAGCGGGGGGCTTCTCCTACAATGAGCAGTTCTTC.

The chain is built from TRBV6-2 or TRBV6-3 and TRBJ2-1, with TRBD1 matching over 8 bases. The J segment lost 10 bases and the V segment lost 2 bases, leaving 13 bases of the junction unmatched. Germline CDR1 is MNHEY and CDR2 is SVGEGT. The CDR3 sequence is 16 residues long. In nucleotides, the CDR3 is TGTGCCAGCAGTTACCAGTGGACCGCAACAGGGGGGGAGCAGTTCTTC. Translating it yields CASSYQWTATGGEQFF.

This clonotype has only a few counts. V usage is TRBV7-9 and J usage is TRBJ2-1; 7 bases align to TRBD2. The germline V gene encodes CDR1 SEHNR and CDR2 FQNEAQ (reference sequence). This CDR3 has 13 residues. Losses at the gene ends were 5 bases for V and 9 bases for J; bases not matched to a gene: 7. The CDR3 DNA sequence: TGTGCCAGCAGCCCTTGGGTAGCGGGTGAGCAGTTCTTC. As protein: CASSPWVAGEQFF. Full variable domain (remainder filled in from reference TRBV7-9 and TRBJ2-1): DTGVSQNPRHKITKRGQNVTFRCDPISEHNRLYWYRQTLGQGPEFLTYFQNEAQLEKSRLLSDRFSAERPKGSFSTLEIQRTEQGDSAMYLCASSPWVAGEQFFGPGTRLTVL.